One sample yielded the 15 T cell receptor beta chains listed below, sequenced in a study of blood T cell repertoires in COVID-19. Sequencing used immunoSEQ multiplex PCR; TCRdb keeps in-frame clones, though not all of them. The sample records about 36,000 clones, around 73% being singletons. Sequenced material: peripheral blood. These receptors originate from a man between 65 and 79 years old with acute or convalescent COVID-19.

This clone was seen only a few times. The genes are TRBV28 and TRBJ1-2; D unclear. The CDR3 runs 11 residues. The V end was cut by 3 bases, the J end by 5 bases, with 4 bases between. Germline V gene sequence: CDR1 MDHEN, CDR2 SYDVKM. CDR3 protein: CASSFEYGYTF. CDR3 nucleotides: TGTGCCAGCAGTTTCGAGTATGGCTACACCTTC.

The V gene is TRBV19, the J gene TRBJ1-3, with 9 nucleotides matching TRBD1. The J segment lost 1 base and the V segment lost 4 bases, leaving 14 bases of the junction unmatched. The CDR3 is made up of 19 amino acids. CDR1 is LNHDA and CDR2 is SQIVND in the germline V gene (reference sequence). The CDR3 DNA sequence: TGTGCCAGTAGTAGAGGGACAGGGTCGCGCGCTGGGTCTGGAAACACCATATATTTT. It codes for CASSRGTGSRAGSGNTIYF. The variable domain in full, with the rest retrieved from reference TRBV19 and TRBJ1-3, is DGGITQSPKYLFRKEGQNVTLSCEQNLNHDAMYWYRQDPGQGLRLIYYSQIVNDFQKGDIAEGYSVSREKKESFPLTVTSAQKNPTAFYLCASSRGTGSRAGSGNTIYFGEGSWLTVV.

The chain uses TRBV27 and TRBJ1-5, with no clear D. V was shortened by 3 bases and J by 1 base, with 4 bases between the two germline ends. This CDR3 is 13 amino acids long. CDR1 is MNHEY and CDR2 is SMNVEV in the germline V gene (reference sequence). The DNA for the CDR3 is TGTGCCAGCAGTTTTAAAAGCAATCAGCCCCAGCATTTT. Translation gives CASSFKSNQPQHF.

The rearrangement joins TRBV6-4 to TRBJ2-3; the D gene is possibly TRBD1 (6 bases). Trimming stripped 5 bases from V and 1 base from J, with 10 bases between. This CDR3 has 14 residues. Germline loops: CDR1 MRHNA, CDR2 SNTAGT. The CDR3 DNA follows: TGTGCCAGCAGTTCATGGACAGGCACAGATACGCAGTATTTT. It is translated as CASSSWTGTDTQYF.

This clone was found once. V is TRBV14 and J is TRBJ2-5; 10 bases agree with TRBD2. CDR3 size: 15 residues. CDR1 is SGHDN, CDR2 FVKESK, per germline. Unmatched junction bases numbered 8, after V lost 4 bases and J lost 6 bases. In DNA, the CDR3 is TGTGCCAGCAGCCCAGGGGCTAGCGGGGGACAGACCCAGTACTTC. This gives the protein CASSPGASGGQTQYF.

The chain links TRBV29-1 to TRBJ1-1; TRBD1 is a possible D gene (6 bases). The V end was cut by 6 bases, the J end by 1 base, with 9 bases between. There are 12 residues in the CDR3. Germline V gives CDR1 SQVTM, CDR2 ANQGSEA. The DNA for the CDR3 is TGCAGCGTATTGACAGGGAACACTGAAGCTTTCTTT. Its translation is CSVLTGNTEAFF.

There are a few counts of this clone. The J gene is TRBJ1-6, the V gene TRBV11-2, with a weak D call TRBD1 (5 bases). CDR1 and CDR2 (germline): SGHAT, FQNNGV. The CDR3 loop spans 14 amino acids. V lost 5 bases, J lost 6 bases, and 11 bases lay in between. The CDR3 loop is CASSGGKLNSPLHF. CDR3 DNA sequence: TGTGCCAGCAGCGGGGGGAAGCTTAATTCACCCCTCCACTTT.

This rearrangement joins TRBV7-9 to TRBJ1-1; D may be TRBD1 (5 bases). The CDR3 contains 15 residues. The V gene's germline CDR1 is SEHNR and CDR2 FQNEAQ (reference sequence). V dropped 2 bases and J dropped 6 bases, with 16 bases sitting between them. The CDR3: CASSLRGGNGAEAFF. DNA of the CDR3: TGTGCCAGCAGCTTACGGGGGGGTAACGGAGCTGAAGCTTTCTTT.

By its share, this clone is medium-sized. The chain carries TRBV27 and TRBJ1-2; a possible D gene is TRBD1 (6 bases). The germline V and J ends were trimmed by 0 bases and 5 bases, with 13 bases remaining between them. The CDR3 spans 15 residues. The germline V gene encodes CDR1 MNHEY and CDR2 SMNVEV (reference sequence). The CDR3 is CASSLSHPTGYGYTF. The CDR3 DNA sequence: TGTGCCAGCAGTTTATCGCACCCCACAGGGTATGGCTACACCTTC.

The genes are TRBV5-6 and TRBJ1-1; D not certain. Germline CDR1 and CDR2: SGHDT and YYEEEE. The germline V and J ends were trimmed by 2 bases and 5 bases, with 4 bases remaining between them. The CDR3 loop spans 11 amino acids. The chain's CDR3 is CASSFRTEAFF. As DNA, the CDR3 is TGTGCCAGCAGCTTTCGGACTGAAGCTTTCTTT.

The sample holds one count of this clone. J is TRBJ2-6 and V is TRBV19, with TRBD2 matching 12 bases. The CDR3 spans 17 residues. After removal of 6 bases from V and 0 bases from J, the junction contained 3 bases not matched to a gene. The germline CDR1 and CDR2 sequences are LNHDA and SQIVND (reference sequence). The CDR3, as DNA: TGTGCCAGTAGGGAACTAGCGGGGGGCTCTGGGGCCAACGTCCTGACTTTC. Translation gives CASRELAGGSGANVLTF.

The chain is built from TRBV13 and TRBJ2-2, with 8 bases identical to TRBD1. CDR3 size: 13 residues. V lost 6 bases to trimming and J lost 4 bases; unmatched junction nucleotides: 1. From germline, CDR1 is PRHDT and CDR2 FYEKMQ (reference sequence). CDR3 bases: TGTGCCAGCAGGACAGGGGCCACCGGGGAGCTGTTTTTT. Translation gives CASRTGATGELFF.

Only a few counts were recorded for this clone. The CDR3 DNA reads as TGTGCCAGCAGCTTCGGGGGGAGAAATAGCAATCAGCCCCAGCATTTT. Amino acid sequence: CASSFGGRNSNQPQHF. The rearrangement links TRBV5-4 to TRBJ1-5; a possible D gene is TRBD1 (5 bases). The germline CDR1 and CDR2 sequences are SGHNT and YYREEE (reference sequence). V was clipped by 2 bases and J by 0 bases, with 12 bases between them. There are 16 residues in the CDR3.

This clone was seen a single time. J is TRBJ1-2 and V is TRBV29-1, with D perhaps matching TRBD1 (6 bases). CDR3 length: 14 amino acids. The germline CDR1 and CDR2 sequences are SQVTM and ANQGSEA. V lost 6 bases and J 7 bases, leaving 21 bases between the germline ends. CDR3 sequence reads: CSVPSFGGAFGYTF. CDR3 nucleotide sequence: TGCAGCGTCCCCTCATTCGGGGGGGCGTTTGGCTACACCTTC.

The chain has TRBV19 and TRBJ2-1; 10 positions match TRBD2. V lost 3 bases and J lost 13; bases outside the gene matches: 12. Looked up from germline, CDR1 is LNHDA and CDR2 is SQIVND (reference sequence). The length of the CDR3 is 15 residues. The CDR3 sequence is CASSITSGVTVYQFF. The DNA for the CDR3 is TGTGCCAGTAGTATTACTAGCGGGGTCACCGTGTACCAGTTCTTC.